Described below is a single T cell receptor beta chain sequence and its context. The antigen is undetermined. The data stem from a study of cytomegalovirus exposure and HLA in healthy donors. Study observations and caveats: Confirmation in vitro established that a few CMV-associated chains were specific for CMV antigens. Researchers counted some 150 TCR beta chains as cytomegalovirus-associated.

V was pared by 2 bases and J by 6 bases, with 15 bases of the junction left unmatched. The CDR3 contains 18 residues. Germline values: CDR1 SGHRS, CDR2 YFSETQ. The protocol was immunoSEQ multiplex PCR, while the TCRdb copy is restricted to in-frame clones and leaves out a portion. The sample lists 130,000 to 150,000 clones, approximately 88% occurring once. Sample: PBMCs. The rearrangement joins TRBV5-1 to TRBJ2-3; 10 bases are shared with TRBD2. The TCR comes from a woman under 30 in good health and CMV-seropositive. CDR3 sequence reads: CASSLFSGRARLADTQYF. The DNA for the CDR3 is TGCGCCAGCAGCTTATTCAGCGGGAGGGCCCGATTAGCGGATACGCAGTATTTT.